Listed here are 12 T cell receptor beta chains from one sample, sequenced in a study of vaccination and CD4 T cells after COVID-19. The antigens for these receptors are not known. Treatment of the sample: roughly 10-day PBMC culture with coronavirus spike peptide pools or control peptides (ViraFEST assay). These CD4+ T cells came from an unexposed donor, sampled before the COVID-19 pandemic (2011-2018). The study sequenced cultured CD4+ T cell DNA using the Oncomine TCR Beta short-read assay. TCRdb reprocessed the PCR reads with MiXCR, giving one entry per CDR3 protein. This sample yields some 7,000 distinct CDR3 sequences, of which under 65% are seen a single time; roughly 44% belongs to the top ten. Specimen: CD4+ T cells from blood, cultured in vitro. The source is a human donor in good health.

The chain employs TRBV5-4 and TRBJ1-2; the match to TRBD1 covers 12 bases. The germline V gene has CDR1 SGHNT and CDR2 YYREEE (reference sequence). The ends lost 0 bases at V and 5 bases at J; junction bases unmatched: 5. The CDR3 extends over 16 amino acids. This CDR3 is CASSLEGTGGWYGYTF. CDR3 sequence (DNA): TGTGCCAGCAGCTTGGAGGGGACAGGGGGCTGGTATGGCTACACCTTC.

This chain joins TRBV7-8 and TRBJ1-1; 9 bases align to TRBD1. The CDR3 contains 16 residues. Germline CDR1 and CDR2: SGHVS and FQNEAQ. Germline trimming cut 5 bases from V and 4 bases from J; bases unmatched to any gene: 11. DNA of the CDR3: TGTGCCAGCAGCCTGGGGACAGGGTTGATCGGCACTGAAGCTTTCTTT. Its protein is CASSLGTGLIGTEAFF.

This rearrangement joins TRBV7-2 to TRBJ2-7; 10 bases are a match to TRBD1. Germline lookup yields CDR1 SGHTA and CDR2 FQGNSA. Trimming removed 3 bases from V and 4 bases from J; junction bases left unmatched: 6. This CDR3 comprises 15 residues. The CDR3 nucleotides read TGTGCCAGCAGCTTGGCCGGGACAGGGGTGTACGAGCAGTACTTC. Translating gives CASSLAGTGVYEQYF.

This chain joins TRBV19 and TRBJ2-7, with 8 positions matching TRBD2. Germline assignment: CDR1 LNHDA and CDR2 SQIVND (reference sequence). This CDR3 comprises 14 residues. With V trimmed by 10 bases and J by 4 bases, 12 bases remained unmatched. The CDR3 nucleotides are TGTGCCACATCAAAGGGACTAGTACAGTACGAGCAGTACTTC. It specifies CATSKGLVQYEQYF. Together with reference TRBV19 and TRBJ2-7, the CDR3 gives the full variable domain: DGGITQSPKYLFRKEGQNVTLSCEQNLNHDAMYWYRQDPGQGLRLIYYSQIVNDFQKGDIAEGYSVSREKKESFPLTVTSAQKNPTAFYLCATSKGLVQYEQYFGPGTRLTVT.

This clonotype was recorded only once. CDR3 loop: CAWSVPPGNSPLHF. Here the CDR3 DNA reads TGTGCCTGGAGTGTCCCCCCGGGGAATTCACCCCTCCACTTT. The chain has TRBV30 and TRBJ1-6; unclear D gene. This CDR3 has 14 amino acids. Germline V gene sequence: CDR1 GTSNPN, CDR2 SVGIG (reference sequence). The V end was cut by 0 bases, the J end by 7 bases, with 10 bases between.

The rearrangement uses TRBV20-1 and TRBJ2-1, with D perhaps TRBD1 or TRBD2 (5 bases each). The CDR3 sequence is 14 residues long. Germline V CDR1 and CDR2: DFQATT, SNEGSKA (reference sequence). With 4 bases removed from V and 10 bases from J, the gap between germline ends came to 20 bases. CDR3 residues: CSATTPPGRTEQFF. CDR3 nucleotides: TGCAGTGCTACGACCCCCCCGGGACGCACGGAGCAGTTCTTC.

CDR3 sequence reads: CSAWRTGAAYGYTF. In nucleotides, the CDR3 is TGCAGTGCTTGGAGGACAGGGGCGGCGTATGGCTACACCTTC. The chain employs TRBV20-1 and TRBJ1-2, with 9 bases aligning to TRBD1. Per germline, CDR1 DFQATT and CDR2 SNEGSKA (reference sequence). V was pared by 5 bases and J by 5 bases, with 9 bases of the junction left unmatched. This CDR3 contains 14 residues.

This clonotype was detected a few times. The CDR3 protein is CATRIPGLAGGETQYF. CDR3 DNA sequence: TGTGCCACTCGAATTCCGGGACTAGCGGGAGGGGAGACCCAGTACTTC. V gene TRBV15 combines with J gene TRBJ2-5; TRBD2 agrees at 16 bases. With 9 bases clipped from V and 5 bases from J, the junction kept 9 bases outside the gene matches. This CDR3 has 16 residues. CDR1 and CDR2 (germline): LNHNV, YYDKDF (reference sequence).

The chain employs TRBV7-8 and TRBJ2-2, with TRBD2 matching 7 bases. CDR1 is SGHVS, CDR2 FQNEAQ, per germline. V trimming: 2 bases; J trimming: 0 bases; junction bases outside the gene matches: 0. The CDR3 loop spans 15 amino acids. The CDR3, as DNA: TGTGCCAGCAGCTTACTAGCGGCGAACACCGGGGAGCTGTTTTTT. Translating gives CASSLLAANTGELFF.

The chain joins TRBV7-8 to TRBJ1-4, with D uncertain. Trimming took 5 bases from V and 7 from J, leaving 11 bases between them. CDR1 SGHVS and CDR2 FQNEAQ come from the germline V gene. This CDR3 is built from 13 residues. The CDR3 spells CASSVRRVEKLFF. CDR3 bases: TGTGCCAGCAGCGTGCGGAGAGTTGAAAAACTGTTTTTT.

In this sample, this clonotype turned up a few times. The chain combines TRBV7-6 with TRBJ1-5; D is possibly TRBD1 (6 bases). CDR1 is SGHVS, CDR2 FNYEAQ, per germline. The V gene lost 5 bases and the J gene lost 1 base, with 15 bases spanning the gap. This CDR3 spans 16 amino acids. CDR3 in DNA: TGTGCCAGCAGCAAGGGGGGCATCGGGAGCAATCAGCCCCAGCATTTT. Its protein is CASSKGGIGSNQPQHF.

This chain links TRBV6-2 or TRBV6-3 with TRBJ2-7; D call uncertain. Per germline, CDR1 MNHEY and CDR2 SVGEGT. Deletions cut 6 bases from V and 6 bases from J, with 9 bases between. The CDR3 is 11 amino acids. The CDR3 spells CASSQTTEQYF. CDR3 nucleotides: TGTGCCAGCAGCCAGACCACCGAGCAGTACTTC.